This T cell receptor beta chain was obtained from a study of cytomegalovirus exposure and HLA in healthy donors. Study information: From around 180 million T cells, an earlier analysis saw 120 million or so unique TCR beta sequences.

60 Vbeta and 13 Jbeta primers were used in PCR. Profiled with immunoSEQ multiplex PCR; TCRdb holds only in-frame clones, not every one. The specimen's table records some 110,000 clones. With 5 bases clipped from V and 8 bases from J, the junction kept 13 bases outside the gene matches. CDR1 is MNHNY, CDR2 SVGAGI, per germline (reference sequence). The CDR3 is 16 amino acids. The J gene is TRBJ1-4, the V gene TRBV6-6; 8 positions match TRBD1. The sequenced material came from PBMCs. The clonotype comes from a man aged 25 to 40 in good health and CMV-seronegative. CDR3 loop: CASSTPWTGIGEKLFF. The CDR3 DNA reads as TGTGCCAGCAGTACCCCCTGGACAGGGATTGGAGAAAAACTGTTTTTT.